Following are 32 T cell receptor beta chains from one sample sequenced in a study of T cells in Graves' hyperthyroidism and ophthalmopathy. Amplification yielded TCR beta CDR3 regions, with RNA transcripts as the source. The HTBI primer set served for first-round RT-PCR of the TCR CDR3. From the multiplex PCR reads, TCRdb called clonotypes with MiXCR, one entry per CDR3 protein. Here the sample spans around 400,000 distinct CDR3 sequences, roughly an eighth being singletons. Sequencing input: blood. These receptors all stem from a woman under 30 with Graves' hyperthyroidism.

This clonotype was observed at least ten times. The J gene is TRBJ1-1, the V gene TRBV12-3 or TRBV12-4; unclear D gene. The V gene lost 7 bases and the J gene lost 7 bases, with 13 bases spanning the gap. The CDR3 has 12 residues. CDR3 nucleotides: TGTGCCAGCACTGCGGGGTATCTTGAAGCTTTCTTT. Translated, it gives CASTAGYLEAFF.

This clonotype came up many times. The rearrangement uses TRBV7-9 and TRBJ2-1; no reliable D call. The germline V gene has CDR1 SEHNR and CDR2 FQNEAQ (reference sequence). The ends were cut back, 1 base at V and 9 bases at J, with 7 bases in the middle. This CDR3 comprises 12 residues. The CDR3 is CASSLDIGEQFF. The CDR3 DNA follows: TGTGCCAGCAGCTTAGATATAGGTGAGCAGTTCTTC.

V and J are TRBV13 and TRBJ2-1; 14 bases are shared with TRBD2. The CDR3 has 17 amino acids. J lost 9 bases, V lost 4 bases, and 11 bases had no gene match. Germline CDR1 PRHDT, CDR2 FYEKMQ (reference sequence). In nucleotides, the CDR3 is TGTGCCAGCAGCTCCGGTGGGACTAGCGGGAGTCTAGGTGAGCAGTTCTTC. This encodes CASSSGGTSGSLGEQFF.

This clonotype was counted a few times. The rearrangement joins TRBV10-3 to TRBJ1-2; 7 nucleotides match TRBD1. Germline CDR1 ENHRY, CDR2 SYGVKD. The CDR3 runs to 14 residues. V was clipped by 2 bases and J by 3 bases; unmatched bases: 3. Written as DNA, the CDR3 is TGTGCCATCAGTGAGCCGGACAGGCACTATGGCTACACCTTC. Its translation is CAISEPDRHYGYTF.

The chain links TRBV5-6 to TRBJ1-3; TRBD1 might be the D (5 bases). Germline CDR1 SGHDT, CDR2 YYEEEE. This CDR3 comprises 16 residues. The germline V and J ends were trimmed by 3 bases and 0 bases, with 13 bases remaining between them. The CDR3 here is CASSYVGASSGNTIYF. The CDR3 DNA reads as TGTGCCAGCAGCTATGTTGGGGCCAGCTCTGGAAACACCATATATTTT.

J is TRBJ1-1 and V is TRBV5-1; D gene uncertain. V lost 4 bases to trimming and J lost 4 bases, with 11 bases between them. The CDR3 consists of 13 residues. Germline assignment: CDR1 SGHRS and CDR2 YFSETQ. The CDR3 region is CASSRVLSTEAFF. CDR3 nucleotide sequence: TGCGCCAGCAGCCGGGTCCTCAGCACTGAAGCTTTCTTT.

This clonotype was counted many times. V usage is TRBV6-1 and J usage is TRBJ2-5; either TRBD1 or TRBD2 may supply D (5 bases each). Germline V gene data show CDR1 as MNHNS and CDR2 as SASEGT. CDR3 length equals 14 residues. Deletions cut 5 bases from V and 5 bases from J, with 15 bases between. In nucleotides, the CDR3 is TGTGCCAGCAGTTACGGGGCCTTTGGGGAGACCCAGTACTTC. Translating gives CASSYGAFGETQYF.

The V gene is TRBV11-2, the J gene TRBJ1-1; a possible D gene is TRBD1 (6 bases). The length of the CDR3 is 16 residues. Between the trimmed V and J ends, which lost 4 bases and 0 bases, there was a span of 15 bases. CDR1 and CDR2 from the germline V gene are SGHAT and FQNNGV. The chain's CDR3 is CASSSLGAGVNTEAFF. CDR3 sequence (DNA): TGTGCCAGCAGCTCCCTGGGGGCAGGGGTGAACACTGAAGCTTTCTTT.

This clonotype has ten or more counts. The gene calls are TRBV7-8 and TRBJ2-3; maybe TRBD2 (6 bases). Between the trimmed V and J ends, which lost 5 bases and 5 bases, there was a span of 17 bases. CDR3 length: 15 amino acids. Germline CDR1 SGHVS, CDR2 FQNEAQ. The DNA for the CDR3 is TGTGCCAGCAGCCCAAAAGCGGGTCTTGGAGATACGCAGTATTTT. This sequence encodes CASSPKAGLGDTQYF.

Notes on this clonotype: A read error may produce the germline difference seen at one junction end. The J gene is TRBJ1-5, the V gene TRBV19, with 7 bases aligning to TRBD1. The CDR3 extends over 19 amino acids. The germline gives CDR1 LNHDA, CDR2 SQIVND (reference sequence). In DNA form, the CDR3 reads TGTGCCAGTAGTATAGATTTGCCAGGGGGAGGGGGGAGCAATCAGCCCCGGCATTTT. This sequence encodes CASSIDLPGGGGSNQPRHF.

In its sample, this clonotype was seen many times. The chain has TRBV28 and TRBJ2-3; 7 bases map to TRBD1. Germline V gene lookup returns CDR1 MDHEN and CDR2 SYDVKM. The CDR3 is made up of 12 amino acids. V shed 3 bases, J shed 9 bases, and the junction held 3 bases outside the gene matches. The DNA of the CDR3 is TGTGCCAGCAGTTTCGACAGGGTGACGCAGTATTTT. Protein product: CASSFDRVTQYF.

The genes are TRBV20-1 and TRBJ1-3; D uncertain. Germline V gene lookup returns CDR1 DFQATT and CDR2 SNEGSKA (reference sequence). This CDR3 region has 11 residues. The V gene lost 6 bases and the J gene lost 6 bases, with 9 bases spanning the gap. DNA of the CDR3: TGCAGTGCCCCCCGGGCAAACACCATATATTTT. It codes for CSAPRANTIYF.

This clonotype came up a few times. The chain combines TRBV7-3 with TRBJ2-2, with 9 bases aligning to TRBD1. The germline V gene has CDR1 SGHTA and CDR2 FQGTGA. Trimming removed 5 bases from V and 7 bases from J; junction bases left unmatched: 8. The CDR3 extends over 15 amino acids. In nucleotides, the CDR3 is TGTGCCAGCAGCCTTCAGACAGGGGGTAGCGGGGAGCTGTTTTTT. As protein: CASSLQTGGSGELFF.

V is TRBV6-2 or TRBV6-3 and J is TRBJ2-1, with 10 bases aligning to TRBD2. With V trimmed by 6 bases and J by 9 bases, 8 bases remained unmatched. The length of the CDR3 is 14 residues. Germline V gene lookup returns CDR1 MNHEY and CDR2 SVGEGT. The CDR3 nucleotides read TGTGCCAGCAGAACGGGGCTAGCGGGAGTTGAGCAGTTCTTC. Its protein is CASRTGLAGVEQFF.

Many counts were recorded for this clonotype. This chain links TRBV27 with TRBJ1-5, with D unresolved. Germline V gene sequence: CDR1 MNHEY, CDR2 SMNVEV (reference sequence). This CDR3 region has 12 residues. V was pared by 7 bases and J by 7 bases, with 11 bases between. The CDR3 DNA sequence: TGTGCCAGCAATAGCAGGCGGCAGCCCCAGCATTTT. Translating it yields CASNSRRQPQHF.

Many counts were recorded for this clonotype. V is TRBV11-2 and J is TRBJ2-3; 9 bases are a match to TRBD2. CDR3 length: 18 amino acids. V lost 0 bases to trimming and J lost 2 bases; unmatched junction nucleotides: 9. The germline gives CDR1 SGHAT, CDR2 FQNNGV. The DNA for the CDR3 is TGTGCCAGCAGCTTAGATCTACTACTAGCGGGCTTCACAGATACGCAGTATTTT. Residues: CASSLDLLLAGFTDTQYF. The full variable domain, in which reference TRBV11-2 and TRBJ2-3 provide the parts outside the CDR3, is EAGVAQSPRYKIIEKRQSVAFWCNPISGHATLYWYQQILGQGPKLLIQFQNNGVVDDSQLPKDRFSAERLKGVDSTLKIQPAKLEDSAVYLCASSLDLLLAGFTDTQYFGPGTRLTVL.

This clonotype has ten or more counts. The rearrangement uses TRBV18 and TRBJ1-1, with TRBD1 identical over 9 bases. The germline CDR1 and CDR2 sequences are KGHSH and LQKENI. This CDR3 is built from 17 residues. J was trimmed by 2 bases and V by 0 bases; bases with no gene match: 7. The CDR3 protein is CASSPPNTGGLNTEAFF. In nucleotides, the CDR3 is TGTGCCAGCTCACCACCCAATACAGGGGGCCTTAACACTGAAGCTTTCTTT.

The rearrangement joins TRBV5-6 to TRBJ1-5; D not resolved. The CDR3 totals 13 residues. Germline V gives CDR1 SGHDT, CDR2 YYEEEE. V was clipped by 4 bases and J by 6 bases, with 11 bases between them. The DNA of the CDR3 is TGTGCCAGCAGCCGGGGTGCGGGTCAGCCCCAGCATTTT. Protein product: CASSRGAGQPQHF.

The chain is built from TRBV12-3 or TRBV12-4 and TRBJ2-7; no definite D call. V lost 3 bases to trimming and J lost 5 bases, with 11 bases between them. The CDR3 is 13 residues long. DNA for the CDR3: TGTGCCAGCAGTTTCCTAGGTCTCCACGAGCAGTACTTC. Residues: CASSFLGLHEQYF.

This clonotype was observed at least ten times. The chain is built from TRBV24-1 and TRBJ2-1, with TRBD2 matching over 10 bases. Germline V lookup: CDR1 KGHDR, CDR2 SFDVKD. Unmatched junction bases numbered 6, after V lost 2 bases and J lost 6 bases. The CDR3 is made up of 16 amino acids. The CDR3 nucleotides are TGTGCCACCAGTGATTGGAGCGGGGGGGCCGTCAATGAGCAGTTCTTC. Translating gives CATSDWSGGAVNEQFF.

This clonotype was observed at least ten times. The genes are TRBV6-1 and TRBJ1-5; D gene unclear. Germline V CDR1 and CDR2: MNHNS, SASEGT. This CDR3 has 15 residues. Trimming took off 1 base at V and 6 bases at J, with 13 bases between the two ends. CDR3: CASSEGATRVQPQHF. Written as DNA, the CDR3 is TGTGCCAGCAGTGAAGGGGCGACAAGAGTTCAGCCCCAGCATTTT.

The table lists this clonotype with many counts. The genes are TRBV20-1 and TRBJ1-1; D call uncertain. The CDR3 runs 11 residues. Germline V gene data show CDR1 as DFQATT and CDR2 as SNEGSKA (reference sequence). V was cut by 0 bases and J by 3 bases, with 2 bases left in between. The CDR3 region is CSAREHTEAFF. In DNA, the CDR3 is TGCAGTGCTAGAGAACACACTGAAGCTTTCTTT.

This clonotype has ten or more counts. The rearrangement joins TRBV6-2 or TRBV6-3 to TRBJ2-7, with D unresolved. Germline CDR1 is MNHEY and CDR2 is SVGEGT. This CDR3 has 12 amino acids. The V end lost 0 bases, the J end lost 3 bases, and 3 bases lay between the germline ends. The CDR3, as DNA: TGTGCCAGCAGTTACTCAGTCTACGAGCAGTACTTC. It translates to CASSYSVYEQYF.

Many counts were recorded for this clonotype. This sequence joins TRBV28 and TRBJ1-1; 9 nucleotides line up with TRBD1. Per germline, CDR1 MDHEN and CDR2 SYDVKM. The CDR3 runs to 15 residues. J gave up 5 bases and V 5 bases, and 9 bases lay outside the gene matches. The CDR3 sequence is CASSPQGAKGTEAFF. CDR3 DNA sequence: TGTGCCAGCAGTCCACAGGGGGCGAAGGGGACTGAAGCTTTCTTT.

The table lists this clonotype with many counts. The V and J genes are TRBV6-2 or TRBV6-3 and TRBJ2-1, with TRBD2 identical over 7 bases. The trim removed 0 bases at V and 7 bases at J, leaving 9 bases unmatched. The CDR3 consists of 16 residues. Per the germline V gene, CDR1 is MNHEY and CDR2 is SVGEGT. Here the CDR3 reads CASSYSRTRESNEQFF. CDR3 sequence (DNA): TGTGCCAGCAGTTACTCACGGACTAGGGAATCGAATGAGCAGTTCTTC.

This clonotype came up many times. J is TRBJ2-3 and V is TRBV7-3; 9 bases line up with TRBD2. The CDR3 runs 15 residues. Germline V gene lookup returns CDR1 SGHTA and CDR2 FQGTGA. After removal of 5 bases from V and 6 bases from J, the junction contained 9 bases not matched to a gene. The CDR3: CASSPAGGGGDTQYF. Here the CDR3 DNA reads TGTGCCAGCAGCCCAGCGGGGGGAGGGGGGGATACGCAGTATTTT. The full variable domain, its missing parts supplied by reference TRBV7-3 and TRBJ2-3, is GAGVSQTPSNKVTEKGKYVELRCDPISGHTALYWYRQSLGQGPEFLIYFQGTGAADDSGLPNDRFFAVRPEGSVSTLKIQRTERGDSAVYLCASSPAGGGGDTQYFGPGTRLTVL.

This clonotype was found many times. The gene calls are TRBV12-3 or TRBV12-4 and TRBJ2-3, with D unresolved. The ends were cut back, 6 bases at V and 1 base at J, with 14 bases in the middle. The CDR3 is made up of 15 amino acids. In DNA, the CDR3 is TGTGCCAGCAGCCGCGGTGACAAACGCACAGATACGCAGTATTTT. Its translation is CASSRGDKRTDTQYF.

This clonotype has a count of ten or more. The rearrangement joins TRBV18 to TRBJ1-1, with D uncertain. The CDR3 is 14 amino acids. Germline V lookup: CDR1 KGHSH, CDR2 LQKENI. Trimming shortened V by 3 bases and J by 3 bases, and 11 bases separated the two germline ends. The CDR3 reads CASSPAVIHTEAFF. In nucleotides, the CDR3 is TGTGCCAGCTCACCGGCCGTTATCCACACTGAAGCTTTCTTT.

As concerns this clonotype: A junction end diverges from the germline sequence, so it may reflect a read error. The chain has TRBV7-9 and TRBJ1-6; D might be TRBD1 (5 bases). CDR1 and CDR2 from the germline V gene are SEHNR and FQNEAQ (reference sequence). The CDR3 spans 14 residues. CDR3 in amino acids: CASSQAPWGDPLHF. For the CDR3, the DNA is TGCGCCAGCAGCCAGGCCCCGTGGGGGGATCCCCTCCACTTT.

This chain uses TRBV10-3 with TRBJ2-7; D tentatively fits TRBD1 or TRBD2 (5 bases each). The J call may be incorrect, as the DNA end agrees better with TRBJ2-1. Looked up from germline, CDR1 is ENHRY and CDR2 is SYGVKD. The CDR3 has 14 amino acids. CDR3 bases: TGTGCCATCAGTGGACGAGGGGTGGGCTACGAGCAGTTCTTC. Amino acids: CAISGRGVGYEQFF.

The sample holds many counts of this clonotype. J is TRBJ2-7 and V is TRBV20-1, with TRBD1 matching over 11 bases. The trim removed 6 bases at V and 3 bases at J, leaving 4 bases unmatched. Germline V gene lookup returns CDR1 DFQATT and CDR2 SNEGSKA (reference sequence). There are 13 residues in the CDR3. The chain's CDR3 is CSARTGGFYEQYF. CDR3 DNA: TGCAGTGCCCGGACAGGGGGCTTCTACGAGCAGTACTTC.

Many counts were recorded for this clonotype. J is TRBJ1-5 and V is TRBV3-1, with 9 bases identical to TRBD1. Germline V gives CDR1 LGHDT, CDR2 YNNKEL (reference sequence). Trimming took 3 bases from V and 7 from J; bases not matched to a gene: 4. The CDR3 runs 14 residues. This CDR3 reads CASSHPGTGQPQHF. The DNA of the CDR3 is TGTGCCAGCAGCCACCCCGGGACAGGGCAGCCCCAGCATTTT. Full variable domain (missing parts from reference TRBV3-1 and TRBJ1-5): DTAVSQTPKYLVTQMGNDKSIKCEQNLGHDTMYWYKQDSKKFLKIMFSYNNKELIINETVPNRFSPKSPDKAHLNLHINSLELGDSAVYFCASSHPGTGQPQHFGDGTRLSIL.